Below are 16 T cell receptor beta chains sequenced from a single sample in a study of blood T cell repertoires in COVID-19. The data were produced by immunoSEQ multiplex PCR, yet TCRdb's version contains in-frame clones alone and is incomplete. Among about 80,000 clones listed, 87% were seen once. Sequencing input: peripheral blood. The receptors originated from a woman at least 80 years old with active or convalescent COVID-19.

The chain combines TRBV27 with TRBJ1-1; the match to TRBD1 covers 8 bases. V lost 7 bases, J lost 1 base, and 5 bases stayed unmatched. Per the germline V gene, CDR1 is MNHEY and CDR2 is SMNVEV (reference sequence). The CDR3 covers 14 residues. CDR3 amino acids: CASTLDRENTEAFF. CDR3 in DNA: TGTGCCAGCACCCTGGACAGGGAGAACACTGAAGCTTTCTTT.

The gene calls are TRBV3-1 (or the pseudogene TRBV3-2) and TRBJ2-1, with TRBD2 matching 11 bases. CDR1 is LGHDT and CDR2 is YNNKEL in the germline V gene (reference sequence). V shed 3 bases, J shed 1 base, and the junction held 2 bases outside the gene matches. The CDR3 consists of 16 residues. CDR3 bases: TGTGCCAGCAGCCACCGACTAGCGGGATCCTACAATGAGCAGTTCTTC. The encoded protein is CASSHRLAGSYNEQFF.

This chain connects TRBV4-1 to TRBJ1-2; D not certain. The V and J ends lost 4 bases and 8 bases respectively, with 17 bases between them. CDR1 and CDR2 (germline): MGHRA, YSYEKL. The length of the CDR3 is 14 residues. This chain's CDR3 is CASSPTRSREGYTF. CDR3 coding DNA: TGCGCCAGCAGCCCAACTAGATCTAGGGAGGGCTACACCTTC.

Written as DNA, the CDR3 is TGTGCCAGCAGCGCGCGGGATCCATACAATGAGCAGTTCTTC. The encoded protein is CASSARDPYNEQFF. The chain links TRBV9 to TRBJ2-1; D is perhaps TRBD2 (6 bases). Germline V gene sequence: CDR1 SGDLS, CDR2 YYNGEE. V lost 3 bases, J lost 4 bases, and 11 bases lay in between. There are 14 residues in the CDR3.

The chain uses TRBV4-3 and TRBJ1-1; perhaps TRBD1 as D (6 bases). The CDR3 length is 13 residues. V lost 0 bases and J 11 bases, leaving 13 bases between the germline ends. Looked up from germline, CDR1 is LGHNA and CDR2 is YSLEER. CDR3 sequence reads: CASSQDTAGEAFF. As DNA, the CDR3 is TGCGCCAGCAGCCAAGATACGGCAGGGGAGGCTTTCTTT.

This chain uses TRBV28 with TRBJ2-3; no definite D call. Germline V gives CDR1 MDHEN, CDR2 SYDVKM. The CDR3 totals 16 residues. Trimming left V 4 bases short and J 1 base short, with 15 bases between. The CDR3 bases are TGTGCCAGCAGTTCTACGCCCCCGCCCCGCACAGATACGCAGTATTTT. It codes for CASSSTPPPRTDTQYF.

The genes are TRBV6-5 and TRBJ2-1; possible D gene TRBD2, 6 bases. Germline V gene data show CDR1 as MNHEY and CDR2 as SVGAGI. CDR3 length: 13 amino acids. The CDR3 DNA follows: TGTGCGTCGACTAGTAATTCCTACAATGAGCAGTTCTTC. This gives the protein CASTSNSYNEQFF.

This clone has a single count. This rearrangement joins TRBV10-3 to TRBJ2-7; a weak D match, TRBD1 (6 bases). Trimming left V 0 bases short and J 4 bases short, with 13 bases between. The CDR3 spans 15 residues. Germline lookup yields CDR1 ENHRY and CDR2 SYGVKD. CDR3 sequence reads: CAISESVRQAYEQYF. The CDR3, as DNA: TGTGCCATCAGTGAGTCGGTAAGACAGGCGTACGAGCAGTACTTC.

This clone showed up just once. Other nucleotide sequences in the sample specify the same CDR3. This rearrangement joins TRBV5-1 to TRBJ2-7; 8 nucleotides align to TRBD1. CDR1 and CDR2 (germline): SGHRS, YFSETQ. The V segment lost 4 bases and the J segment 4 bases; nucleotides outside the gene matches: 4. The CDR3 runs 13 residues. The CDR3 nucleotides read TGCGCCAGCAGCAGTACAGGGGGTTACGAGCAGTACTTC. Its protein product is CASSSTGGYEQYF.

The V call is TRBV28, the J call TRBJ1-1, with TRBD1 identical over 7 bases. Germline CDR1 MDHEN, CDR2 SYDVKM. The CDR3 runs to 14 residues. V shed 3 bases, J shed 5 bases, and the junction held 6 bases outside the gene matches. CDR3 sequence: CASSLRDSVTEAFF. The CDR3 region has the DNA TGTGCCAGCAGTTTGCGGGACAGCGTTACTGAAGCTTTCTTT. The full variable domain, its missing parts supplied by reference TRBV28 and TRBJ1-1, is DVKVTQSSRYLVKRTGEKVFLECVQDMDHENMFWYRQDPGLGLRLIYFSYDVKMKEKGDIPEGYSVSREKKERFSLILESASTNQTSMYLCASSLRDSVTEAFFGQGTRLTVV.

The chain recombines TRBV30 with TRBJ2-5; 13 bases fit TRBD2. The V gene's germline CDR1 is GTSNPN and CDR2 SVGIG (reference sequence). Losses at the gene ends were 3 bases for V and 3 bases for J; bases not matched to a gene: 4. The CDR3 has 15 residues. The CDR3 here is CAWSGGTSGKETQYF. The CDR3 bases are TGTGCCTGGAGCGGGGGGACTAGCGGGAAAGAGACCCAGTACTTC.

V and J are TRBV7-2 and TRBJ2-7; a possible D gene is TRBD1 (5 bases). Germline CDR1 is SGHTA and CDR2 is FQGNSA. The CDR3 has 15 residues. V was trimmed by 5 bases and J by 6 bases, leaving 20 bases between them. The CDR3 reads CASSHGLLGPSEQYF. The CDR3 DNA reads TGTGCCAGCAGCCACGGGCTCCTGGGGCCCAGCGAGCAGTACTTC.

The chain joins TRBV28 to TRBJ2-1, with 9 bases fitting TRBD1. The CDR3 has 16 amino acids. The V gene end was trimmed by 0 bases and the J gene end by 8 bases; junction bases not matched to a gene: 8. From germline, CDR1 is MDHEN and CDR2 SYDVKM. The CDR3 sequence: CASSLWGTGLRDEQFF. The CDR3 nucleotides read TGTGCCAGCAGTTTATGGGGGACAGGGTTGAGGGATGAGCAGTTCTTC.

V gene TRBV3-1 (or the pseudogene TRBV3-2) combines with J gene TRBJ2-5, with 8 bases fitting TRBD1. The CDR3 loop spans 13 amino acids. Unmatched junction bases numbered 6, after V lost 8 bases and J lost 4 bases. CDR1 is LGHDT, CDR2 YNNKEL, per germline (reference sequence). The CDR3 loop is CASSDRARETQYF. CDR3 nucleotide sequence: TGTGCCAGCTCGGACAGGGCGCGAGAGACCCAGTACTTC.

The chain is built from TRBV11-2 and TRBJ2-3, with TRBD2 matching 9 bases. The CDR3 totals 15 residues. The junction had 8 bases not matched to a gene; V was cut back by 8 bases and J by 2 bases. Germline CDR1 reads SGHAT; CDR2 reads FQNNGV. The CDR3 DNA reads TGTGCCAGCGGGAGGAGCGGGAGGCCCACAGATACGCAGTATTTT. Translating gives CASGRSGRPTDTQYF.

There are a few counts of this clone. Other DNA sequences in the same sample also yield this CDR3. The V call is TRBV28, the J call TRBJ1-5; possibly TRBD1 for D (6 bases). CDR1 and CDR2 (germline): MDHEN, SYDVKM. The CDR3 consists of 13 residues. V was clipped by 5 bases and J by 5 bases, with 10 bases between them. The CDR3 here is CASSLRGYQPQHF. CDR3 DNA: TGTGCCAGCAGTCTCAGGGGCTATCAGCCCCAGCATTTT.